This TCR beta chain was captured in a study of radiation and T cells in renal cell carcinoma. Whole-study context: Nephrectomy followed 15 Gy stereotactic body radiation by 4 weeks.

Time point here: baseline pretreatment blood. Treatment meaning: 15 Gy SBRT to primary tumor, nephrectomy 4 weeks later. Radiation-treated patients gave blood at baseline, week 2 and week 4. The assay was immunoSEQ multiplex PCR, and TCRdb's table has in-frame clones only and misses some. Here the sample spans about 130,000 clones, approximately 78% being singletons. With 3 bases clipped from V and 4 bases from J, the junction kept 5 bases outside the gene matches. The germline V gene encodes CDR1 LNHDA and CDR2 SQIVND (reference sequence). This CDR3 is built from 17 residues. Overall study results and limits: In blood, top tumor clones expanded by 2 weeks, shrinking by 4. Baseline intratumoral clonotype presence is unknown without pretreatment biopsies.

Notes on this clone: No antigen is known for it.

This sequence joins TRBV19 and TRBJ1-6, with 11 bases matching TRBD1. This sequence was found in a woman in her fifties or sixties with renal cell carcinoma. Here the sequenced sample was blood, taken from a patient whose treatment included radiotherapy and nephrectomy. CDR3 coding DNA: TGTGCCAGTAGTATGGGGACAGGGGGTCCTTATAATTCACCCCTCCACTTT. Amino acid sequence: CASSMGTGGPYNSPLHF.